These 25 T cell receptor beta chains were sequenced from one sample in a study of shared clonotypes between healthy human individuals. Produced via immunoSEQ multiplex PCR; TCRdb's table is partial and in-frame only. The sample records over a million clones, 96% being singletons. The sequenced material came from naive CD4+ T cells sorted from blood. Subset indicated: CD45RA+ positively selected. These receptors were collected from a man younger than 40 in good health.

This CDR3 is CASRDRYQETQYF. DNA for the CDR3: TGTGCCAGCCGAGACAGGTACCAAGAGACCCAGTACTTC. The chain links TRBV7-2 to TRBJ2-5, with a possible D match to TRBD1 (6 bases). With 8 bases removed from V and 0 bases from J, the gap between germline ends came to 10 bases. CDR3 length: 13 amino acids. CDR1 is SGHTA and CDR2 is FQGNSA in the germline V gene.

The chain has TRBV7-6 and TRBJ2-7; TRBD1 aligns across 8 bases. In germline, CDR1 is SGHVS, CDR2 FNYEAQ. This CDR3 is 15 amino acids long. Trimming removed 7 bases from V and 0 bases from J; junction bases left unmatched: 8. In DNA, the CDR3 is TGTGCCAGCAAATGGGGAACAGGGGGCTCCTACGAGCAGTACTTC. Protein sequence: CASKWGTGGSYEQYF.

The chain couples TRBV10-2 to TRBJ2-7, with 9 bases aligning to TRBD2. This CDR3 is 16 amino acids long. Per germline, CDR1 WSHSY and CDR2 SAAADI. The J segment lost 4 bases and the V segment lost 6 bases, leaving 13 bases of the junction unmatched. The CDR3 sequence is CASRVAGVSTRYEQYF. CDR3 DNA sequence: TGCGCCAGCAGGGTAGCGGGAGTGTCGACGCGATACGAGCAGTACTTC.

V gene TRBV7-2 combines with J gene TRBJ2-1; 12 positions agree with TRBD2. CDR1 and CDR2 (germline): SGHTA, FQGNSA. V was clipped by 6 bases and J by 4 bases; unmatched bases: 13. CDR3 length: 18 residues. The CDR3 loop reads CASSPVLAGGRYYNEQFF. CDR3 coding DNA: TGTGCCAGCAGTCCCGTTCTAGCGGGAGGGCGTTATTACAATGAGCAGTTCTTC.

The chain employs TRBV5-1 and TRBJ2-7; TRBD1 matches 9 bases. The CDR3 contains 16 residues. The V gene end was trimmed by 0 bases and the J gene end by 4 bases; junction bases not matched to a gene: 8. Per germline, CDR1 SGHRS and CDR2 YFSETQ. The chain's CDR3 is CASSLGLGQGRYEQYF. The CDR3 coding sequence is TGCGCCAGCAGCTTGGGCTTGGGACAGGGTCGATACGAGCAGTACTTC.

This clone was found once. This chain links TRBV9 with TRBJ2-7; TRBD1 aligns across 7 bases. Per the germline V gene, CDR1 is SGDLS and CDR2 is YYNGEE. This CDR3 region has 13 residues. The V segment lost 4 bases and the J segment 2 bases; nucleotides outside the gene matches: 3. CDR3 nucleotide sequence: TGTGCCAGCAGCAAAGGACAGGCCTACGAGCAGTACTTC. Its protein is CASSKGQAYEQYF.

Worth noting for this clone: The same CDR3 is also encoded by other DNA sequences in this sample. This sequence joins TRBV5-1 and TRBJ1-1; D uncertain. The V and J ends lost 0 bases and 1 base respectively, with 7 bases between them. Looked up from germline, CDR1 is SGHRS and CDR2 is YFSETQ. The CDR3 covers 14 residues. The CDR3 coding sequence is TGCGCCAGCAGCTTGGTGTCACAGAACACTGAAGCTTTCTTT. It translates to CASSLVSQNTEAFF. Drawing the rest from reference TRBV5-1 and TRBJ1-1, the complete variable domain is KAGVTQTPRYLIKTRGQQVTLSCSPISGHRSVSWYQQTPGQGLQFLFEYFSETQRNKGNFPGRFSGRQFSNSRSEMNVSTLELGDSALYLCASSLVSQNTEAFFGQGTRLTVV.

V usage is TRBV2 and J usage is TRBJ2-2, with D hard to call. The CDR3 has 15 residues. CDR1 and CDR2 (germline): SNHLY, FYNNEI. V lost 6 bases and J lost 2, with 13 bases in between. The CDR3 DNA follows: TGTGCCAGCAGAAGAGACACATATAACACCGGGGAGCTGTTTTTT. Its translation is CASRRDTYNTGELFF.

The count of this clone is one. This chain links TRBV5-5 with TRBJ1-5, with D uncertain. CDR3 size: 14 residues. Per the germline V gene, CDR1 is SGHKS and CDR2 is YYEKEE (reference sequence). V lost 4 bases and J 3 bases, leaving 11 bases between the germline ends. CDR3: CASSPDTNNQPQHF. The CDR3 DNA is TGTGCCAGCAGCCCTGACACCAACAATCAGCCCCAGCATTTT.

This sequence joins TRBV10-3 and TRBJ2-1; 11 bases fit TRBD1. The V and J ends lost 10 bases and 6 bases, in that order; junction bases with no gene match: 5. This CDR3 has 13 residues. The germline V gene has CDR1 ENHRY and CDR2 SYGVKD. CDR3: CATWDRGGNEQFF. The CDR3 coding sequence is TGTGCCACCTGGGACAGGGGGGGCAATGAGCAGTTCTTC.

The chain joins TRBV18 to TRBJ2-3; D is ambiguous. Trimming took 5 bases from V and 6 from J, leaving 18 bases between them. The V gene's germline CDR1 is KGHSH and CDR2 LQKENI. There are 15 residues in the CDR3. The chain's CDR3 is CASSADLVPLDTQYF. CDR3 nucleotides: TGTGCCAGCTCAGCGGACCTGGTTCCCCTGGATACGCAGTATTTT.

The V call is TRBV5-1, the J call TRBJ1-2, with 7 bases matching TRBD1. The CDR3 runs to 14 residues. Germline trimming cut 3 bases from V and 6 bases from J; bases unmatched to any gene: 8. Germline V gene lookup returns CDR1 SGHRS and CDR2 YFSETQ. CDR3 DNA: TGCGCCAGCAGCTCGGGGACGGGACAGCATGGCTACACCTTC. Translated: CASSSGTGQHGYTF.

This chain links TRBV5-4 with TRBJ2-7; D could derive from TRBD1 or TRBD2 (5 bases each). Per the germline V gene, CDR1 is SGHNT and CDR2 is YYREEE (reference sequence). This CDR3 comprises 16 residues. The V gene lost 5 bases and the J gene lost 5 bases, with 23 bases spanning the gap. For the CDR3, the DNA is TGTGCCAGCAGGGAAGCACCGGGACGGTGGAACAACGAGCAGTACTTC. It translates to CASREAPGRWNNEQYF.

The chain is built from TRBV7-8 and TRBJ2-2, with a possible D match to TRBD2 (6 bases). Trimming took 7 bases from V and 4 from J, leaving 13 bases between them. This CDR3 contains 14 residues. Germline V lookup: CDR1 SGHVS, CDR2 FQNEAQ. CDR3: CASNPGVGTGELFF. The CDR3 coding sequence is TGTGCCAGCAACCCGGGAGTGGGCACCGGGGAGCTGTTTTTT.

The chain joins TRBV27 to TRBJ2-3; tentative D call: TRBD2 (6 bases). With 6 bases removed from V and 0 bases from J, the gap between germline ends came to 13 bases. Per the germline V gene, CDR1 is MNHEY and CDR2 is SMNVEV (reference sequence). This CDR3 spans 15 amino acids. The CDR3 coding sequence is TGTGCCAGCAGAAGGCGGGAATGGAGCACAGATACGCAGTATTTT. Translating gives CASRRREWSTDTQYF.

Concerning this clone itself: The same CDR3 also results from other DNA sequences found in this sample. The chain has TRBV5-1 and TRBJ2-7, with TRBD2 identical over 14 bases. V was clipped by 3 bases and J by 7 bases; unmatched bases: 3. The CDR3 contains 14 residues. Germline V gene data show CDR1 as SGHRS and CDR2 as YFSETQ. This chain's CDR3 is CASSSGLAGGEQYF. CDR3 DNA sequence: TGCGCCAGCAGCTCCGGACTAGCGGGGGGTGAGCAGTACTTC.

The chain combines TRBV9 with TRBJ2-3; TRBD2 might be the D (5 bases). The V end was cut by 3 bases, the J end by 2 bases, with 22 bases between. From germline, CDR1 is SGDLS and CDR2 YYNGEE. The CDR3 totals 18 residues. This CDR3 is CASSGRGGPPSTTDTQYF. CDR3 sequence (DNA): TGTGCCAGCAGCGGAAGAGGAGGACCCCCTTCCACCACAGATACGCAGTATTTT.

About this clone: The same CDR3 arises from other DNA sequences in this sample as well. In nucleotides, the CDR3 is TGCGCCAGCAGCCCCCAGTCCGGGGATACGCAGTATTTT. Protein: CASSPQSGDTQYF. This sequence joins TRBV5-1 and TRBJ2-3, with D hard to call. The CDR3 has 13 amino acids. V shed 4 bases and J shed 6 bases, with 12 bases lying between them. Per the germline V gene, CDR1 is SGHRS and CDR2 is YFSETQ.

The chain links TRBV7-8 to TRBJ2-2; TRBD2 might be the D (5 bases). The CDR3 sequence is 12 residues long. The germline V and J ends were trimmed by 11 bases and 11 bases, with 18 bases remaining between them. The germline V gene has CDR1 SGHVS and CDR2 FQNEAQ. CDR3 residues: CAGSRGAGELFF. In nucleotides, the CDR3 is TGTGCCGGTAGTCGGGGAGCAGGCGAGCTGTTTTTT.

The chain has TRBV29-1 and TRBJ1-2, with D possibly TRBD1 on 6 matching bases. Trimming left V 7 bases short and J 8 bases short, with 17 bases between. The germline V gene encodes CDR1 SQVTM and CDR2 ANQGSEA. There are 12 residues in the CDR3. CDR3 in amino acids: CSARVGGWGYTF. CDR3 bases: TGCAGCGCCCGGGTTGGGGGCTGGGGCTACACCTTC.

The chain employs TRBV28 and TRBJ2-5; TRBD2 might be the D (6 bases). V was trimmed by 6 bases and J by 7 bases, leaving 12 bases between them. Germline CDR1 is MDHEN and CDR2 is SYDVKM. The CDR3 is 12 residues long. As DNA, the CDR3 is TGTGCCAGCAGACTATTCGGGGGGACCCAGTACTTC. Protein sequence: CASRLFGGTQYF.

The CDR3 coding sequence is TGTGCCAGCAGCTTAATAACGGAGGACAATGAGCAGTTCTTC. Its translation: CASSLITEDNEQFF. The genes are TRBV7-3 and TRBJ2-1; possibly TRBD2 for D (5 bases). The ends were cut back, 1 base at V and 5 bases at J, with 9 bases in the middle. This CDR3 spans 14 amino acids. Germline V gene data show CDR1 as SGHTA and CDR2 as FQGTGA.

The chain has TRBV29-1 and TRBJ1-4; 10 bases are shared with TRBD1. Germline CDR1 SQVTM, CDR2 ANQGSEA. V shed 5 bases, J shed 5 bases, and the junction held 2 bases outside the gene matches. The CDR3 covers 13 residues. CDR3 nucleotide sequence: TGCAGCGTTATGGGACAGGGGAATGAAAAACTGTTTTTT. Protein sequence: CSVMGQGNEKLFF.

The chain links TRBV10-3 to TRBJ2-1; 10 bases are a match to TRBD2. Germline assignment: CDR1 ENHRY and CDR2 SYGVKD. This CDR3 has 15 residues. V lost 3 bases and J lost 5; bases outside the gene matches: 4. The CDR3 DNA sequence: TGTGCCATCAGTGAATTAGCGGGAGGTAACAATGAGCAGTTCTTC. It is translated as CAISELAGGNNEQFF.

The chain has TRBV19 and TRBJ2-5; 8 bases align to TRBD1. Trimming at V came to 4 bases and at J to 6 bases, leaving 13 bases not matched to a gene. The CDR3 spans 16 residues. Germline loops: CDR1 LNHDA, CDR2 SQIVND (reference sequence). The CDR3 DNA follows: TGTGCCAGTAGTACCGCACCTGGCAGGGGGCCAAAGACCCAGTACTTC. Residues: CASSTAPGRGPKTQYF.